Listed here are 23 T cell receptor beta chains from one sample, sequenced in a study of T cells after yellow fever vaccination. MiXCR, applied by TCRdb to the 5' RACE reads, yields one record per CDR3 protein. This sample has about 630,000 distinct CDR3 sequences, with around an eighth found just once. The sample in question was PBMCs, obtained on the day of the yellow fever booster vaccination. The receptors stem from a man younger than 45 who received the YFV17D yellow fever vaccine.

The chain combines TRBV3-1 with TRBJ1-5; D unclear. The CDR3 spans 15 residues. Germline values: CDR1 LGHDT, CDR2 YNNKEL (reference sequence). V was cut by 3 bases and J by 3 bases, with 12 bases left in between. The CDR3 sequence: CASSQGIESNQPQHF. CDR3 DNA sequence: TGTGCCAGCAGCCAGGGGATCGAGTCCAATCAGCCCCAGCATTTT.

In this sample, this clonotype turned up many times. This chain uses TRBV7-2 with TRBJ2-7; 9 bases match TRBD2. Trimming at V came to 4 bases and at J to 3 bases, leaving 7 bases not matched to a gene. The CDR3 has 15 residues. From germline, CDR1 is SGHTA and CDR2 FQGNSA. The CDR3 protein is CASSSRSGGSYEQYF. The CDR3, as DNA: TGTGCCAGCAGCTCCCGTAGCGGGGGTAGCTACGAGCAGTACTTC.

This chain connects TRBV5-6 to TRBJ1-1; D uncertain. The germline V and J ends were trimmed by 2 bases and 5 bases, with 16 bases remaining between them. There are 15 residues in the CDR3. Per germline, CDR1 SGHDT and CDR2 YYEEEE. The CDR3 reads CASSLGRLTRTEAFF. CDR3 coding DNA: TGTGCCAGCAGCTTAGGACGGCTTACGAGAACTGAAGCTTTCTTT.

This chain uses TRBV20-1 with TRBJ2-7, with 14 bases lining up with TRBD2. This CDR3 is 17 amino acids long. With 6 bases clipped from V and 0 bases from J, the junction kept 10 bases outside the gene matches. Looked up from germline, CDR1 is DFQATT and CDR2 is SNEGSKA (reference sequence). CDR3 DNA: TGCAGTGCGACCGGACTAGCGGGAGGCCCGAGCTCCTACGAGCAGTACTTC. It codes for CSATGLAGGPSSYEQYF.

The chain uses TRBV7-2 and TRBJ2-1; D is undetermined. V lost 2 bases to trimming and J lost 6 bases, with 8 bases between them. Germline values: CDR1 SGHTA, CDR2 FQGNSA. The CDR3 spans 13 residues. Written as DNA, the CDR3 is TGTGCCAGCAGCTTACAGAAGTTCAATGAGCAGTTCTTC. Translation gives CASSLQKFNEQFF. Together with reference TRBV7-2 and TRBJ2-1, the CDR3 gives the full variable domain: GAGVSQSPSNKVTEKGKDVELRCDPISGHTALYWYRQSLGQGLEFLIYFQGNSAPDKSGLPSDRFSAERTGGSVSTLTIQRTQQEDSAVYLCASSLQKFNEQFFGPGTRLTVL.

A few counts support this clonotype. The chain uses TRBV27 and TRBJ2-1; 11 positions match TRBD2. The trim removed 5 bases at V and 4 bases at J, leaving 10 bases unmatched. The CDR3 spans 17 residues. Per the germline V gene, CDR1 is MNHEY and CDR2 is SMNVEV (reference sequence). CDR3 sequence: CASSLTSGTSGYNEQFF. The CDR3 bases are TGTGCCAGCAGTCTTACCTCCGGGACTAGCGGTTACAATGAGCAGTTCTTC.

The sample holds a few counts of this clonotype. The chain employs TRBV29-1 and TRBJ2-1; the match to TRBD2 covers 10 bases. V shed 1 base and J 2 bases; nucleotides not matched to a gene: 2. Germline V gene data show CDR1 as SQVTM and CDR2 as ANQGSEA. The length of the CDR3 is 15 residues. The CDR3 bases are TGCAGCGTTGAAGTCGGGACTAGCGCCTACAATGAGCAGTTCTTC. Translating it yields CSVEVGTSAYNEQFF.

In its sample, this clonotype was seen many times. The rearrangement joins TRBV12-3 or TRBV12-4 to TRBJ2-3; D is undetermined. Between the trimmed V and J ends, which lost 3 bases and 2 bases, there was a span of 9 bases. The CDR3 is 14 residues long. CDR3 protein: CASSLGLFTDTQYF. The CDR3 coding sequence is TGTGCCAGCAGTTTGGGTCTGTTCACAGATACGCAGTATTTT.

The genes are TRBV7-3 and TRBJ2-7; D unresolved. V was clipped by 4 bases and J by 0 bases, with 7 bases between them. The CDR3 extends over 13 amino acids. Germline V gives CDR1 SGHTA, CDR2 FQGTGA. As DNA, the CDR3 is TGTGCCAGCAGCTCCGGGCCCTCCTACGAGCAGTACTTC. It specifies CASSSGPSYEQYF.

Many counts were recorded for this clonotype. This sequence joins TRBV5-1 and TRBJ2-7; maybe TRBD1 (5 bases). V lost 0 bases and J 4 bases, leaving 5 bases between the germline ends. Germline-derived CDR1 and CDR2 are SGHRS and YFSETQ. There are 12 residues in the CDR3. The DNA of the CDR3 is TGCGCCAGCAGCTTGGAGGGGTACGAGCAGTACTTC. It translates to CASSLEGYEQYF.

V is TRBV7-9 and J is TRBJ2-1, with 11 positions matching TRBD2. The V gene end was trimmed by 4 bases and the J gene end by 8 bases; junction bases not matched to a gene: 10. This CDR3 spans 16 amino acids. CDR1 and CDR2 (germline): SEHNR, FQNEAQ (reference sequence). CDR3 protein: CASSSISGRVWDEQFF. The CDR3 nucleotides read TGTGCCAGCAGCTCGATTAGCGGGAGGGTTTGGGATGAGCAGTTCTTC.

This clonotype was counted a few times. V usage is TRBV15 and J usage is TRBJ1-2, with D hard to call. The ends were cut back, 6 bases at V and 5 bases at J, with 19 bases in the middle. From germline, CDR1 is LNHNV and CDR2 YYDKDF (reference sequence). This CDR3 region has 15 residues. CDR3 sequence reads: CATRAGFGRGYGYTF. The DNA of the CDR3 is TGTGCCACCAGGGCGGGTTTCGGGCGTGGATATGGCTACACCTTC.

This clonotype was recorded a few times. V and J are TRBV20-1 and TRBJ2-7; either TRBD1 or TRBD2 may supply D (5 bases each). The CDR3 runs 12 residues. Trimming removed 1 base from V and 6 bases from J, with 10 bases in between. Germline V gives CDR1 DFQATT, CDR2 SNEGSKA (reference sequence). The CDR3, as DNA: TGCAGTGCTAGAGGGCCGGGGACCGAGCAGTACTTC. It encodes CSARGPGTEQYF.

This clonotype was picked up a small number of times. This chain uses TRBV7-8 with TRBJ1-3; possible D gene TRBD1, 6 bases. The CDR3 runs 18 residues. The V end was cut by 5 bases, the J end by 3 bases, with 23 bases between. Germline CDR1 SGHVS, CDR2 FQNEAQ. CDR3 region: CASSPARGYMGFGNTIYF. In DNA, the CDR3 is TGTGCCAGCAGCCCAGCGAGGGGGTACATGGGATTTGGAAACACCATATATTTT.

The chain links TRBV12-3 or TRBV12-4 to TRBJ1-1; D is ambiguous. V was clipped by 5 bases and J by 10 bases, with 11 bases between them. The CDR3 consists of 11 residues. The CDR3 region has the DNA TGTGCCAGCAGTCCAGGCCTCGGAGCTTTCTTT. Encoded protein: CASSPGLGAFF.

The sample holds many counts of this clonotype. The CDR3 loop is CASSLPSGRSDTQYF. The CDR3 DNA is TGTGCCAGCAGCCTACCTAGCGGGAGGTCAGATACGCAGTATTTT. The rearrangement joins TRBV3-1 to TRBJ2-3; 11 nucleotides agree with TRBD2. CDR3 length: 15 amino acids. The ends lost 4 bases at V and 4 bases at J; junction bases unmatched: 4. Per germline, CDR1 LGHDT and CDR2 YNNKEL (reference sequence).

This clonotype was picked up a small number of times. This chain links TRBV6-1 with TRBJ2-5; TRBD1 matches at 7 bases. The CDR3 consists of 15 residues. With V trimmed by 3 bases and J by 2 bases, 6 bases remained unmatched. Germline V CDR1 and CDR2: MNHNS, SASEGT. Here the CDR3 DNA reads TGTGCCAGCAGTGACGCACAGGGGAAACAAGAGACCCAGTACTTC. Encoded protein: CASSDAQGKQETQYF.

Written as DNA, the CDR3 is TGCGCCAGCAGTGATACGGGAGGGCCCCATGAGCAGTTCTTC. Protein sequence: CASSDTGGPHEQFF. The V gene is TRBV10-1, the J gene TRBJ2-1; the match to TRBD2 covers 8 bases. V shed 3 bases and J 8 bases; nucleotides not matched to a gene: 6. Per germline, CDR1 WNHNN and CDR2 SYGVQD (reference sequence). The CDR3 runs 14 residues.

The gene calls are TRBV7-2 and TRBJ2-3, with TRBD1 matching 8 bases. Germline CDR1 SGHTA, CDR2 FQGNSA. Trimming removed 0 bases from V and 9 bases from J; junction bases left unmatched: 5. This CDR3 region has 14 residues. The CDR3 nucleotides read TGTGCCAGCAGCTTAGCCCGGACAGGGTCGACGCAGTATTTT. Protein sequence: CASSLARTGSTQYF.

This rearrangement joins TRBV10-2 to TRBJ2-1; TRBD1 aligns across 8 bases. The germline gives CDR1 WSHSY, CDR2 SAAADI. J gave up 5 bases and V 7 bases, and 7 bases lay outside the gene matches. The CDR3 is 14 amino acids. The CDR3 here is CASNQGARHNEQFF. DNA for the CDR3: TGCGCCAGCAACCAGGGGGCCCGCCACAATGAGCAGTTCTTC.

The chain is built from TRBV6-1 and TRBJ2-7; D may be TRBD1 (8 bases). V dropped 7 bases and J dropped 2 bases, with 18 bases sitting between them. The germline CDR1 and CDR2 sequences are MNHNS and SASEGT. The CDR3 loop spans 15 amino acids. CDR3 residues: CASTIQGGATYEQYF. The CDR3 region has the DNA TGTGCCAGCACCATACAGGGGGGGGCTACCTACGAGCAGTACTTC.

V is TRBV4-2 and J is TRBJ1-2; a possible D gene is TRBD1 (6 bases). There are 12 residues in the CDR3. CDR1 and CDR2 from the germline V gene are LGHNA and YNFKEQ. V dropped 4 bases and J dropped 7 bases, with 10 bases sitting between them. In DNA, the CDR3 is TGTGCCAGCAGCCCACAGGGAGGTGGCTACACCTTC. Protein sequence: CASSPQGGGYTF.

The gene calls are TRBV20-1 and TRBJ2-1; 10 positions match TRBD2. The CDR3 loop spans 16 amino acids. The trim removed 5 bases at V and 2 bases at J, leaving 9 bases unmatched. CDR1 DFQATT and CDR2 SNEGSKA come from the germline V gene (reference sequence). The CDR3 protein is CSALKPAGGPYNEQFF. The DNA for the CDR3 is TGCAGTGCTCTAAAGCCAGCGGGAGGGCCCTACAATGAGCAGTTCTTC.